The 5 T cell receptor beta chains below were found in one sample sequenced in a study of T cells after yellow fever vaccination. TCRdb independently ran MiXCR on the 5' RACE reads; one entry per CDR3 protein. The data contain about 180,000 distinct CDR3 sequences, about 6% of them seen just once; the ten biggest clones take up about 2.7%. Sample: CD4+ T cells sorted from PBMCs, taken on the day of the first yellow fever vaccination. All receptors derive from a man aged 18 to 30 who received the YFV17D yellow fever vaccine.

The DNA for the CDR3 is TGTGCCAGCAGCCAAGATTGGCAGGGCCTCCAAGAGACCCAGTACTTC. Its protein product is CASSQDWQGLQETQYF. The chain carries TRBV3-1 and TRBJ2-5; TRBD1 might be the D (5 bases). Germline V gene lookup returns CDR1 LGHDT and CDR2 YNNKEL (reference sequence). The V end lost 0 bases, the J end lost 1 base, and 12 bases lay between the germline ends. The CDR3 has 16 residues.

V gene TRBV5-6 combines with J gene TRBJ1-6; TRBD1 might be the D (5 bases). Germline V gene lookup returns CDR1 SGHDT and CDR2 YYEEEE. The CDR3 is made up of 17 amino acids. Trimming shortened V by 5 bases and J by 0 bases, and 15 bases separated the two germline ends. CDR3 residues: CASSPGTTSSYNSPLHF. The DNA of the CDR3 is TGTGCCAGCAGTCCCGGGACGACGAGCTCCTATAATTCACCCCTCCACTTT.

The rearrangement joins TRBV2 to TRBJ1-2; 8 nucleotides agree with TRBD1. The ends lost 1 base at V and 8 bases at J; junction bases unmatched: 12. The length of the CDR3 is 16 residues. Germline V gene data show CDR1 as SNHLY and CDR2 as FYNNEI. The CDR3 sequence is CASSEGARTGMRGYTF. The CDR3 coding sequence is TGTGCCAGCAGTGAAGGGGCCAGGACAGGGATGCGGGGCTACACCTTC.

This clonotype appeared many times. This chain joins TRBV5-5 and TRBJ1-2, with D unresolved. CDR1 SGHKS and CDR2 YYEKEE come from the germline V gene (reference sequence). The CDR3 is 14 residues long. Trimming pared 4 bases from V and 4 bases from J, leaving 14 bases between. CDR3 nucleotide sequence: TGTGCCAGCAGCCTGGGCATATGGGTCTATGGCTACACCTTC. Translating it yields CASSLGIWVYGYTF.

This clonotype showed up many times. V gene TRBV20-1 combines with J gene TRBJ2-2; 10 bases are shared with TRBD2. V shed 4 bases and J 3 bases; nucleotides not matched to a gene: 5. Germline V gene data show CDR1 as DFQATT and CDR2 as SNEGSKA (reference sequence). The CDR3 is 15 residues long. The CDR3 loop is CSATIGTSDTGELFF. CDR3 coding DNA: TGCAGTGCTACCATCGGGACTAGCGACACCGGGGAGCTGTTTTTT.